A single sample is the source of the 22 T cell receptor beta chains below, sequenced in a study of a mutant IDH1 vaccine in newly diagnosed glioma. Time point defined: baseline, week 1 (first vaccination visit). Specified treatment: pre-vaccination baseline after standard-of-care therapy. Measured with immunoSEQ multiplex PCR; TCRdb has only the in-frame clones, and not every one. This repertoire shows over 55,000 clones, around 80% found once; its top ten account for approximately 4.3%. The specimen comprised peripheral blood mononuclear cells (PBMCs), sampled from a glioma patient treated with radiotherapy, temozolomide or both. The receptors come from a woman younger than 30 with glioma. Some clones in this sample may be carry-over from other donors' samples.

The V and J genes are TRBV5-1 and TRBJ2-2; D gene unclear. Trimming removed 4 bases from V and 3 bases from J, with 4 bases in between. Germline CDR1 SGHRS, CDR2 YFSETQ. The CDR3 extends over 12 amino acids. CDR3 sequence (DNA): TGCGCCAGCAGCCCCTACACCGGGGAGCTGTTTTTT. Its translation: CASSPYTGELFF.

The rearrangement uses TRBV7-2 and TRBJ2-5; possible D gene TRBD2, 6 bases. The CDR3 is made up of 16 amino acids. The germline V gene encodes CDR1 SGHTA and CDR2 FQGNSA. Trimming removed 7 bases from V and 1 base from J, with 19 bases in between. The CDR3 coding sequence is TGTGCCAGCAACACTCACCGGGGGTCCACCCAAGAGACCCAGTACTTC. It encodes CASNTHRGSTQETQYF. Full variable domain (rest looked up from reference TRBV7-2 and TRBJ2-5): GAGVSQSPSNKVTEKGKDVELRCDPISGHTALYWYRQSLGQGLEFLIYFQGNSAPDKSGLPSDRFSAERTGGSVSTLTIQRTQQEDSAVYLCASNTHRGSTQETQYFGPGTRLLVL.

This rearrangement joins TRBV5-6 to TRBJ1-6, with 9 bases matching TRBD1. Germline V gives CDR1 SGHDT, CDR2 YYEEEE. Trimming at V came to 4 bases and at J to 6 bases, leaving 5 bases not matched to a gene. The CDR3 has 15 residues. The CDR3 region has the DNA TGTGCCAGCAGCATACCGGGACAGGGTAATTCACCCCTCCACTTT. Amino acid sequence: CASSIPGQGNSPLHF.

The chain employs TRBV4-2 and TRBJ1-1; D remains unclear. Germline loops: CDR1 LGHNA, CDR2 YNFKEQ. Trimming shortened V by 3 bases and J by 1 base, and 15 bases separated the two germline ends. The CDR3 covers 16 residues. The CDR3, as DNA: TGTGCCAGCAGCCAGGCGACGGACGGGAGGAACACTGAAGCTTTCTTT. This sequence encodes CASSQATDGRNTEAFF.

This clone is a singleton in its sample. V usage is TRBV6-6 and J usage is TRBJ2-7; D is perhaps TRBD1 (5 bases). Between the trimmed V and J ends, which lost 4 bases and 3 bases, there was a span of 10 bases. Per the germline V gene, CDR1 is MNHNY and CDR2 is SVGAGI (reference sequence). CDR3 length equals 13 residues. The CDR3 here is CASSLGRDYEQYF. The CDR3 nucleotides are TGTGCCAGCAGTTTAGGCAGGGACTACGAGCAGTACTTC.

This clone was seen just once. The chain combines TRBV6-5 with TRBJ1-2; tentatively, D is TRBD1 (5 bases). V was shortened by 4 bases and J by 0 bases, with 6 bases between the two germline ends. This CDR3 comprises 13 residues. In germline, CDR1 is MNHEY, CDR2 SVGAGI. CDR3 residues: CASSSTANYGYTF. The CDR3 DNA sequence: TGTGCCAGCAGTTCGACAGCTAACTATGGCTACACCTTC.

The chain recombines TRBV27 with TRBJ2-5, with TRBD2 identical over 7 bases. After removal of 4 bases from V and 13 bases from J, the junction contained 12 bases not matched to a gene. Per the germline V gene, CDR1 is MNHEY and CDR2 is SMNVEV (reference sequence). The CDR3 is 13 amino acids. CDR3 residues: CASSSGLLLKPYF. The DNA for the CDR3 is TGTGCCAGCAGTTCGGGACTACTCCTCAAACCGTACTTC.

The V and J genes are TRBV7-3 and TRBJ1-2; 7 bases line up with TRBD1. Germline-derived CDR1 and CDR2 are SGHTA and FQGTGA. With 4 bases clipped from V and 6 bases from J, the junction kept 5 bases outside the gene matches. The CDR3 sequence is 13 residues long. CDR3 sequence (DNA): TGTGCCAGCAGCTCCACAGGGGCGGATGGCTACACCTTC. It codes for CASSSTGADGYTF.

The chain has TRBV6-6 and TRBJ2-5; 8 bases agree with TRBD1. CDR1 is MNHNY, CDR2 SVGAGI, per germline (reference sequence). The length of the CDR3 is 15 residues. Germline trimming cut 0 bases from V and 1 base from J; bases unmatched to any gene: 1. The DNA of the CDR3 is TGTGCCAGCAGTTACTCCAGGGGGCTCCAAGAGACCCAGTACTTC. Translation: CASSYSRGLQETQYF.

This clone was counted between two and nine times. This chain links TRBV12-5 with TRBJ1-5; TRBD1 might be the D (6 bases). This CDR3 comprises 14 residues. Germline CDR1 LGHNT, CDR2 FRNRAP. The V and J ends lost 0 bases and 6 bases respectively, with 9 bases between them. In DNA form, the CDR3 reads TGTGCTAGTGGTTTGGTACAGGGTGGTCAGCCCCAGCATTTT. It translates to CASGLVQGGQPQHF.

The DNA for the CDR3 is TGTGCCAGCAGCTCGGAACCGGAGCGGGCAATGAACACTGAAGCTTTCTTT. Protein sequence: CASSSEPERAMNTEAFF. This chain links TRBV5-4 with TRBJ1-1, with D unresolved. CDR3 length: 17 amino acids. Per the germline V gene, CDR1 is SGHNT and CDR2 is YYREEE (reference sequence). The V end was cut by 3 bases, the J end by 0 bases, with 18 bases between.

The chain recombines TRBV18 with TRBJ1-2; no clear D. V was cut by 0 bases and J by 4 bases, with 15 bases left in between. From germline, CDR1 is KGHSH and CDR2 LQKENI. The CDR3 is 16 residues long. CDR3 coding DNA: TGTGCCAGCTCACCACCGGTGGAACAGTTCATCTATGGCTACACCTTC. This gives the protein CASSPPVEQFIYGYTF.

This clone was seen a single time. The V gene is TRBV5-1, the J gene TRBJ2-7, with 9 bases aligning to TRBD1. After removal of 0 bases from V and 2 bases from J, the junction contained 0 bases not matched to a gene. Germline CDR1 SGHRS, CDR2 YFSETQ. This CDR3 region has 14 residues. CDR3 DNA sequence: TGCGCCAGCAGCTTGGGACAGGGGGCCTACGAGCAGTACTTC. Residues: CASSLGQGAYEQYF. The full variable domain, rest sourced from reference TRBV5-1 and TRBJ2-7, is KAGVTQTPRYLIKTRGQQVTLSCSPISGHRSVSWYQQTPGQGLQFLFEYFSETQRNKGNFPGRFSGRQFSNSRSEMNVSTLELGDSALYLCASSLGQGAYEQYFGPGTRLTVT.

The chain is built from TRBV10-3 and TRBJ2-7; possibly TRBD1 for D (6 bases). V was pared by 7 bases and J by 6 bases, with 13 bases between. This CDR3 comprises 12 residues. The germline CDR1 and CDR2 sequences are ENHRY and SYGVKD. CDR3: CAITAGAGEQYF. The CDR3 DNA sequence: TGTGCCATCACCGCAGGGGCCGGCGAGCAGTACTTC.

This chain uses TRBV18 with TRBJ1-6; 7 bases are a match to TRBD1. The V and J ends lost 5 bases and 6 bases, in that order; junction bases with no gene match: 7. Per germline, CDR1 KGHSH and CDR2 LQKENI. CDR3 size: 15 residues. The CDR3 spells CASSSDRVGNSPLHF. CDR3 DNA sequence: TGTGCCAGCTCATCTGACAGGGTTGGTAATTCACCCCTCCACTTT.

The CDR3 DNA follows: TGCGCCAGCAGTCAACTGATGGTGGACAATGAGCAGTTCTTC. As protein: CASSQLMVDNEQFF. The rearrangement uses TRBV5-1 and TRBJ2-1, with unresolved D. The V gene's germline CDR1 is SGHRS and CDR2 YFSETQ. V dropped 5 bases and J dropped 5 bases, with 14 bases sitting between them. The CDR3 spans 14 residues.

The chain links TRBV29-1 to TRBJ2-7, with TRBD2 as a possible D gene (6 bases). Germline-derived CDR1 and CDR2 are SQVTM and ANQGSEA. V was shortened by 1 base and J by 2 bases, with 15 bases between the two germline ends. The CDR3 contains 15 residues. CDR3 loop: CSVEGIRERPYEQYF. CDR3 coding DNA: TGCAGCGTTGAAGGTATACGGGAGAGACCCTACGAGCAGTACTTC.

The chain recombines TRBV7-2 with TRBJ1-2; D not resolved. The CDR3 is made up of 12 amino acids. Per germline, CDR1 SGHTA and CDR2 FQGNSA. The germline V and J ends were trimmed by 3 bases and 5 bases, with 7 bases remaining between them. The CDR3: CASSFRVYGYTF. The CDR3 DNA sequence: TGTGCCAGCAGCTTCCGGGTGTATGGCTACACCTTC.

This clone was observed a single time. This chain uses TRBV9 with TRBJ1-1; 9 nucleotides match TRBD1. The V gene end was trimmed by 3 bases and the J gene end by 3 bases; junction bases not matched to a gene: 9. Germline CDR1 is SGDLS and CDR2 is YYNGEE. This CDR3 is 16 amino acids long. In DNA, the CDR3 is TGTGCCAGCAGCGACCCCGGGACAGGGAAATACACTGAAGCTTTCTTT. Translation: CASSDPGTGKYTEAFF.

The rearrangement uses TRBV11-2 and TRBJ2-1; D may be TRBD2 (5 bases). CDR1 is SGHAT, CDR2 FQNNGV, per germline. V lost 3 bases to trimming and J lost 2 bases, with 11 bases between them. The CDR3 has 15 residues. The CDR3 spells CASSFRLTTYNEQFF. The CDR3 DNA reads as TGTGCCAGCAGCTTTCGACTAACTACCTACAATGAGCAGTTCTTC.

This clone was picked up one time. The V call is TRBV9, the J call TRBJ1-1; 7 bases fit TRBD1. V shed 3 bases, J shed 1 base, and the junction held 6 bases outside the gene matches. Per the germline V gene, CDR1 is SGDLS and CDR2 is YYNGEE. This CDR3 spans 15 amino acids. CDR3 nucleotide sequence: TGTGCCAGCAGCGGAGCGACAGGGCGGAACACTGAAGCTTTCTTT. This encodes CASSGATGRNTEAFF.

V gene TRBV29-1 combines with J gene TRBJ2-7; perhaps TRBD1 as D (6 bases). The CDR3 loop spans 12 amino acids. Germline-derived CDR1 and CDR2 are SQVTM and ANQGSEA. The V end was cut by 7 bases, the J end by 0 bases, with 10 bases between. The CDR3 DNA reads TGCAGCGCCAGGGGCAACTCCTACGAGCAGTACTTC. Amino acid sequence: CSARGNSYEQYF.